One and the same sample provided the 2 T cell receptor beta chains below, sequenced in a study of low-dose radiotherapy and immunotherapy resistance in tumors. The time point here: before trial treatment. TRAV- and TRBV-specific primers, spanning alpha and beta chains, primed first-strand cDNA. With a constant-region primer and a V-primer adapter, TCRs were subjected to roughly 20 PCR cycles of amplification. TCRdb re-derived calls from the reads in MiXCR, one entry per CDR3 protein. Counted here are 60,000 to 90,000 distinct CDR3 sequences, 30% to 40% occurring once; the ten biggest clones make up 11%. Source: PBMCs, taken before treatment. Source of these receptors: a female donor with ovarian cancer.

This clonotype appeared many times. The genes are TRBV18 and TRBJ2-7, with D unclear. Germline assignment: CDR1 KGHSH and CDR2 LQKENI. This CDR3 spans 14 amino acids. The V end lost 2 bases, the J end lost 2 bases, and 10 bases lay between the germline ends. Written as DNA, the CDR3 is TGTGCCAGCTCACCATACCAGGTGGCCTACGAGCAGTACTTC. Translating it yields CASSPYQVAYEQYF.

The V call is TRBV7-9, the J call TRBJ1-1; D remains ambiguous. The CDR3 length is 17 residues. V lost 2 bases to trimming and J lost 1 base, with 17 bases between them. Germline lookup yields CDR1 SEHNR and CDR2 FQNEAQ (reference sequence). CDR3 bases: TGTGCCAGCAGCTTAAAACGCCCGGGAAGGGAGAACACTGAAGCTTTCTTT. Translation: CASSLKRPGRENTEAFF. The full variable domain, rest sourced from reference TRBV7-9 and TRBJ1-1, is DTGVSQNPRHKITKRGQNVTFRCDPISEHNRLYWYRQTLGQGPEFLTYFQNEAQLEKSRLLSDRFSAERPKGSFSTLEIQRTEQGDSAMYLCASSLKRPGRENTEAFFGQGTRLTVV.